This record concerns one T cell receptor (beta chain) sequence. This entry comes from a study of blood T cell repertoires in COVID-19. The wider study: The United States, Italy and Spain provided the acute and convalescent COVID-19 samples. The analysed material was cDNA or gDNA that came from T cells, B-cell-depleted T cells, or PBMCs.

Sequencing used immunoSEQ multiplex PCR; TCRdb keeps in-frame clones, though not all of them. Of about 290,000 clones listed, 89% are singletons. The sequenced material came from peripheral blood. This clonotype originated in a woman between 35 and 50 years old who had recovered from COVID-19.

The CDR3 is CASSSTTNEKLFF. CDR3 bases: TGTGCCAGCAGTTCTACAACTAATGAAAAACTGTTTTTT. This chain joins TRBV6-2 or TRBV6-3 and TRBJ1-4; no reliable D call. V was pared by 4 bases and J by 0 bases, with 3 bases between. Germline lookup yields CDR1 MNHEY and CDR2 SVGEGT. The CDR3 runs to 13 residues.